One and the same sample provided the 4 T cell receptor beta chains below, sequenced in a study of blood T cells in healthy people across ages. Next came a second PCR, run for about 6 to 11 cycles, which used a sample-barcoded 5' primer along with a J-beta primer mix. TCRdb reanalysed the 5' RACE reads using MiXCR and keeps one entry per CDR3 protein. The repertoire holds fewer than 1,000,000 distinct CDR3 sequences, with less than 60% as singletons. The specimen was blood. Receptors originate from a man of 80 years or more in good health.

The rearrangement joins TRBV9 to TRBJ2-7; possible D gene TRBD2, 5 bases. Germline lookup yields CDR1 SGDLS and CDR2 YYNGEE. CDR3 length: 15 residues. V was pared by 1 base and J by 0 bases, with 11 bases between. CDR3 amino acids: CASSVRHGNSYEQYF. CDR3 DNA sequence: TGTGCCAGCAGCGTACGGCACGGGAACTCCTACGAGCAGTACTTC.

This chain joins TRBV7-3 and TRBJ2-1; 14 positions agree with TRBD2. This CDR3 is built from 19 residues. Germline CDR1 is SGHTA and CDR2 is FQGTGA. Trimming took 5 bases from V and 8 from J; bases not matched to a gene: 17. The CDR3: CASSPTGAMGTSGSHEQFF. The CDR3 nucleotides read TGTGCCAGCAGCCCAACAGGGGCCATGGGGACTAGCGGGAGCCATGAGCAGTTCTTC.

Points on this clonotype: At one boundary the junction diverges from the germline segment, which might be a read error. The CDR3 nucleotides read TGCGCCAGCAGTTTGGACAGGATACGTGAAGCTTTCTTT. Its protein is CASSLDRIREAFF. J is TRBJ1-1 and V is TRBV12-3 or TRBV12-4; 7 bases agree with TRBD1. The CDR3 has 13 residues.

This clonotype showed up just a few times. V gene TRBV27 combines with J gene TRBJ2-1; 7 nucleotides match TRBD2. V shed 5 bases, J shed 8 bases, and the junction held 18 bases outside the gene matches. The CDR3 covers 17 residues. Per germline, CDR1 MNHEY and CDR2 SMNVEV (reference sequence). For the CDR3, the DNA is TGTGCCAGCAGTCCCAAGGATATGGGCGGGAGAGCCCATGAGCAGTTCTTC. Protein product: CASSPKDMGGRAHEQFF.